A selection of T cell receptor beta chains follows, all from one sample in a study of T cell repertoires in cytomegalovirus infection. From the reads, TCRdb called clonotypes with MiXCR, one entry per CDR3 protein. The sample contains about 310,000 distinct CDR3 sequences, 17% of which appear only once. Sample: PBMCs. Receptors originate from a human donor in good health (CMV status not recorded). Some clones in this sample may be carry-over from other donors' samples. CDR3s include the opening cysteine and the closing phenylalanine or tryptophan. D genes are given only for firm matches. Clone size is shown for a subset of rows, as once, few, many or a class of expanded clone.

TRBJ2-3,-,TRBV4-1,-,TGCGCCAGCAGCCCCCGGACAGTCACAGATACGCAGTATTTT,CASSPRTVTDTQYF
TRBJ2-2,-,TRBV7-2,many,TGTGCCAGCAGCTTATGGGTTCTCACCGGGGAGCTGTTTTTT,CASSLWVLTGELFF
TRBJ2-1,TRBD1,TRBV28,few,TGTGCCAGCGGTCTTAAGGTTGGGACAGGCCCTAATGAGCAGTTCTTC,CASGLKVGTGPNEQFF
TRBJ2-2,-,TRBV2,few,TGTGCCAGCAGGACTGAAGGTTCCGGGGAGCTGTTTTTT,CASRTEGSGELFF
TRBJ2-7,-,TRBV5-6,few,TGTGCCAGCAGCCCCTCAGGGAGAGCACGGGAGCAGTACTTC,CASSPSGRAREQYF
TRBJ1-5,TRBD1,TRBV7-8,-,TGTGCCAGCAGCTTATTTGGGACAGGGTATAGCAATCAGCCCCAGCATTTT,CASSLFGTGYSNQPQHF
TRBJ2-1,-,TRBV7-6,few,TGTGCCAGCAGCTTAGCGCAGCCTGGCGGATACAATGAGCAGTTCTTC,CASSLAQPGGYNEQFF
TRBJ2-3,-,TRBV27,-,TGTGCCAGCAGTTTGGACAGATACTACACAGATACGCAGTATTTT,CASSLDRYYTDTQYF
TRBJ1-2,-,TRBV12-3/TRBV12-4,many,TGTGCCAGCAGGCCGGGGGCTACCCCTAACTATGGCTACACCTTC,CASRPGATPNYGYTF
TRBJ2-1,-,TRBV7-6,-,TGTGCCAGCAGCCCAGCAGGACTGAGCTCCTACAATGAGCAGTTCTTC,CASSPAGLSSYNEQFF
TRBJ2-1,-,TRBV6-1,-,TGTGCCAGCAGTTACGGGGGCAGCACCAATGAGCAGTTCTTC,CASSYGGSTNEQFF
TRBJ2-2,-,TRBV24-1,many,TGTGCCACCGCCAGGGGACAGAACACCGGGGAGCTGTTTTTT,CATARGQNTGELFF
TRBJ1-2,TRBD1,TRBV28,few,TGTGCCAGCAGTTTATGGGGAGACAGGGAGAGTGGCTACACCTTC,CASSLWGDRESGYTF
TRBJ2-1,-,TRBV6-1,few,TGTGCCAGCAGTGAAGCGCCTCTATTTCGTCGAAGCTCCTACAATGAGCAGTTCTTC,CASSEAPLFRRSSYNEQFF
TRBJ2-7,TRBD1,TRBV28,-,TGTGCAGCTGGGACAGGGCTGGACGAGCAGTACTTC,CAAGTGLDEQYF
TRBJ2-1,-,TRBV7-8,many,TGTGCCAGCAGCTTAGGTCCCAGCTACAATGAGCAGTTCTTC,CASSLGPSYNEQFF
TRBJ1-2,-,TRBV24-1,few,TGTGCCACCAGTGATTCTACGTCAGCTAACTATGGCTACACCTTC,CATSDSTSANYGYTF
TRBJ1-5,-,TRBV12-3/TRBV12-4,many,TGTGCCAGCGCCGCCAGAGACGGCAATCAGCCCCAGCATTTT,CASAARDGNQPQHF
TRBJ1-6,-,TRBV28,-,TGTGCCAGCAGTTTCAATGGGGACATCGAATATTCTCCCCTCCACTTT,CASSFNGDIEYSPLHF
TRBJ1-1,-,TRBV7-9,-,TGTGCCAGCAGCTCGCGACAGGAGGTCACTGAAGCTTTCTTT,CASSSRQEVTEAFF
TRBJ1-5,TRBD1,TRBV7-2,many,TGTGCCAGCAGCTCGGACAGGGGGAGATATCAGCCCCAGCATTTT,CASSSDRGRYQPQHF
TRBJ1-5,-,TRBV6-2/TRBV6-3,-,TGTGCCAGCAGTTACGGGACATTTAGCAATCAGCCCCAGCATTTT,CASSYGTFSNQPQHF
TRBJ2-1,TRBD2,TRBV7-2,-,TGTGCCAGCACTAGCGGGGGCAATGAGCAGTTCTTC,CASTSGGNEQFF
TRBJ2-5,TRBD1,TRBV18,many,TGTGCCAGCTCACCCCCCGGACAGGGCGAGACCCAGTACTTC,CASSPPGQGETQYF
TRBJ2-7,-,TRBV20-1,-,TGCGGGTATTCATATTCCTACGAGCAGTACTTC,CGYSYSYEQYF
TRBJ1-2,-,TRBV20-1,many,TGCAGTGCTACCTTGGGGGACAACTATGGCTACACCTTC,CSATLGDNYGYTF
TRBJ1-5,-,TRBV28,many,TGTGCCAGCAAAGGATCAGGGACACCTAGCAATCAGCCCCAGCATTTT,CASKGSGTPSNQPQHF
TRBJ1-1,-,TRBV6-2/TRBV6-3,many,TGTGCCAGCAGTTATTTCATAGGGCCTGAAGCTTTCTTT,CASSYFIGPEAFF
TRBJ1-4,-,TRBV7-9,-,TGTGCCAGCAGCTCGACAGGAGACTTGACTAATGAAAAACTGTTTTTT,CASSSTGDLTNEKLFF